This T cell receptor (beta chain) is drawn from a study of cytomegalovirus exposure and HLA in healthy donors. Study outcomes and limitations: While the bulk of TCR sequences proved rare, some public TCRs turned up in many donors. Altogether, around 160 TCR beta chains were recorded as cytomegalovirus-associated. In a later analysis, TCR association rates varied by HLA locus: DRB1 most, HLA-C fewest.

The study ran its PCR with 60 Vbeta and 13 Jbeta primers. Clones were read by immunoSEQ multiplex PCR, and TCRdb kept only the in-frame ones, dropping some. The sample consists of roughly 70,000 clones, 74% of them appearing once. The donors were healthy bone marrow donors. The CDR3 loop spans 13 amino acids. The ends lost 7 bases at V and 7 bases at J; junction bases unmatched: 4. Germline lookup yields CDR1 MGHDK and CDR2 SYGVNS. In this sample, this clone turned up a few times. Its antigen is undetermined. This chain joins TRBV25-1 and TRBJ2-1; the match to TRBD1 covers 10 bases. The sequencing sample was made of PBMCs. The receptor's source is a human donor in good health. The CDR3 DNA reads TGTGCCAGCACGAGACAGGGGGCTAATGAGCAGTTCTTC. Protein sequence: CASTRQGANEQFF.